The TCR beta chain described here comes from a study of patients and donors after allogeneic stem cell transplantation. TCRdb called the RT-PCR reads again in MiXCR, with one record for every CDR3 protein. The data contain 920,000 or so distinct CDR3 sequences, roughly 18% of them singletons. This CDR3 spans 17 amino acids. The J segment lost 0 bases and the V segment lost 6 bases, leaving 12 bases of the junction unmatched. The specimen sequenced was blood, either unsorted or a sorted T cell fraction (not recorded which). The genes are TRBV12-3 or TRBV12-4 and TRBJ1-2, with 8 bases identical to TRBD1. The clonotype comes from a human donor who was either an allogeneic HSCT recipient or a stem cell or donor lymphocyte infusion donor (not recorded which). It is not recorded whose cells these are; they may come from a transplant donor. Here the CDR3 reads CASRSQGAGTANYGYTF. Here the CDR3 DNA reads TGTGCCAGCAGATCCCAGGGGGCCGGAACAGCTAACTATGGCTACACCTTC.